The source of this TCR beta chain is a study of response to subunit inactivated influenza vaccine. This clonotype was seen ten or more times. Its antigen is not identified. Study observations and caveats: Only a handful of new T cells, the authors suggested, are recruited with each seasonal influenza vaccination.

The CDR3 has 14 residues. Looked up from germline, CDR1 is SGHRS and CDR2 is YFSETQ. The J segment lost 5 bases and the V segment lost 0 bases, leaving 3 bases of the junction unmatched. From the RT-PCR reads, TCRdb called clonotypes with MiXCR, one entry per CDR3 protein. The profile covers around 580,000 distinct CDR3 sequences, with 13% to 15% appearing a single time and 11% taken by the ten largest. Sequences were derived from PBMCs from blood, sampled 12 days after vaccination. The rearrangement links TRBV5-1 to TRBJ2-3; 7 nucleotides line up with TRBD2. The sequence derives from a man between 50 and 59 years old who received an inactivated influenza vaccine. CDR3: CASSLVVAGDTQYF. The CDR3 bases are TGCGCCAGCAGCTTGGTCGTAGCGGGAGATACGCAGTATTTT.